This T cell receptor beta chain derives from a study of T cells expressing NK-cell markers. The CDR3 covers 15 residues. Germline V gives CDR1 MNHEY, CDR2 SMNVEV (reference sequence). 5'RACE template switching with UMIs produced the TCR beta cDNA. TCRdb re-called the 5' RACE reads and shows each CDR3 protein once, DNA omitted. This sample's clone table lists 150,000 or so distinct CDR3 sequences. The sequencing sample was made of blood T cells: a sorted CD56 or NKG2C T cell subset, CD4+ or CD8+ T cells, or bulk PBMC T cells (not recorded which). This chain joins TRBV27 and TRBJ2-1; absent DNA, TCRdb's TRBD2 call cannot be checked. The sequence was obtained from a woman between 50 and 59 years old in good health. CDR3 amino acids: CASRLGGSSYNEQFF.